This TCR beta chain was documented in a study of follicular helper T cells after annual influenza vaccination. Study background: After each seasonal flu vaccination, blood came on days 0, 7 and 28.

V was pared by 4 bases and J by 6 bases, with 15 bases between. The CDR3 has 14 amino acids. Germline V CDR1 and CDR2: LNHDA, SQIVND (reference sequence). Repertoires were generated with immunoSEQ multiplex PCR, while TCRdb's copy carries only in-frame clones and drops some. The sample has fewer than 9,500 clones, approximately 85% seen once. This sample's time point: 2014-2015 season, pre-vaccination. No donor had influenza vaccine in the prior 6 months; all lived in the community. Sequencing used CXCR5+ CD38- circulating T follicular helper cells from blood, obtained on the day of influenza vaccination. Subset meaning: circulating Tfh, non-naive CD4+CXCR5+PD-1+ (ICOS+CD38+ or ICOS-CD38-). The J gene is TRBJ2-5, the V gene TRBV19; D tentatively fits TRBD1 or TRBD2 (5 bases each). The clonotype was recovered from an adult who received the influenza vaccine. The CDR3 DNA sequence: TGTGCCAGTAGTAGGGACCTCCGAGGGAAGACCCAGTACTTC. It yields the protein CASSRDLRGKTQYF.